The entry below gives a single T cell receptor (beta chain) sequence along with its context. The data were taken from a study of blood T cell repertoires in COVID-19. Study in general: Researchers got acute and convalescent COVID-19 samples from the United States, Italy and Spain.

The CDR3 spans 17 residues. In germline, CDR1 is SGHNT, CDR2 YYREEE (reference sequence). J gave up 2 bases and V 0 bases, and 5 bases lay outside the gene matches. Original processing methods: For nucleated cells, counts were estimated from reference gene primer amplification. Sequencing used immunoSEQ multiplex PCR; TCRdb keeps in-frame clones, though not all of them. That table furnishes V, J and clone size, whereas the DNA furnished D and trimming. This table has 55,000 or so clones, roughly 85% appearing once. This chain links TRBV5-4 with TRBJ1-5; 10 bases line up with TRBD1. This sequence originates from a human donor in a cohort sampled during active COVID-19. Sample: peripheral blood. The DNA of the CDR3 is TGTGCCAGCAGCTTGGGGGGACAGGGGCGAGGCAATCAGCCCCAGCATTTT. Translated: CASSLGGQGRGNQPQHF.